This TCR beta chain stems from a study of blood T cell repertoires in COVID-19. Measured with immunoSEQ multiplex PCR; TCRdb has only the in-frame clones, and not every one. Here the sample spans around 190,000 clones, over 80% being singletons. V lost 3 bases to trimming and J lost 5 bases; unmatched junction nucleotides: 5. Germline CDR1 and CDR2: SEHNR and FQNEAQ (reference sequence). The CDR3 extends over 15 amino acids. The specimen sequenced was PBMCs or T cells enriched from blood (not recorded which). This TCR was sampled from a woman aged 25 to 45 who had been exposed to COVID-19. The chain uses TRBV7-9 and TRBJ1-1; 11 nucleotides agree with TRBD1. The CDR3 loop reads CASSLDRGRGTEAFF. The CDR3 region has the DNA TGTGCCAGCAGCTTGGACAGGGGGCGTGGGACTGAAGCTTTCTTT. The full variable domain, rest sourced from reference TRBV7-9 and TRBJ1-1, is DTGVSQNPRHKITKRGQNVTFRCDPISEHNRLYWYRQTLGQGPEFLTYFQNEAQLEKSRLLSDRFSAERPKGSFSTLEIQRTEQGDSAMYLCASSLDRGRGTEAFFGQGTRLTVV.